A selection of T cell receptor beta chains follows, all from one sample in a study of T cell repertoires in cytomegalovirus infection. Each CDR3 protein is one row after TCRdb ran MiXCR on the reads. Here the sample spans around 530,000 distinct CDR3 sequences, about 26% being singletons. Sequencing was done on a sample of PBMCs. The receptors were gathered from a human donor in good health (CMV status not recorded). Some clones in this sample may be carry-over from other donors' samples. The CDR3 runs from the conserved cysteine through the conserved F or W. A D gene is named only where the DNA matches it firmly. Clone size, where shown, is once, few, many, or a class for clones that have expanded.

v_call	clone_size	d_call	j_call	cdr3_aa	cdr3_nt
TRBV7-6	.	.	TRBJ2-1	CASSFRGVEQFF	TGTGCCAGCAGCTTTCGAGGTGTTGAGCAGTTCTTC
TRBV4-1	.	TRBD2	TRBJ2-5	CASNSGGLAEETQYF	TGCGCCAGCAACTCCGGGGGACTAGCCGAAGAGACCCAGTACTTC
TRBV7-2	.	.	TRBJ2-7	CANSLVGTVNSYEQYF	TGTGCCAACAGCTTAGTAGGGACGGTGAACTCCTACGAGCAGTACTTC
TRBV20-1	.	TRBD2	TRBJ2-7	CSARSTSGKTGGEQYF	TGCAGTGCTAGATCGACTAGCGGGAAAACGGGCGGCGAGCAGTACTTC
TRBV7-2	few	TRBD2	TRBJ2-7	CASTRGDGYEQYF	TGTGCCAGCACCCGGGGGGACGGCTACGAGCAGTACTTC
TRBV7-6	few	.	TRBJ2-1	CASSSPPGPHNEQFF	TGTGCCAGCAGCTCTCCCCCGGGACCTCACAATGAGCAGTTCTTC
TRBV28	.	TRBD1	TRBJ2-5	CASSTRQGAMETQYF	TGTGCCAGCAGTACCAGACAGGGGGCAATGGAGACCCAGTACTTC
TRBV7-9	.	TRBD2	TRBJ2-1	CASRGREGRRVWNEQFF	TGTGCCAGCCGGGGGCGGGAGGGCCGCAGGGTGTGGAATGAGCAGTTCTTC
TRBV20-1	.	.	TRBJ2-2	CSAREGANTGELFF	TGCAGTGCTAGGGAGGGCGCGAACACCGGGGAGCTGTTTTTT
TRBV12-3/TRBV12-4	few	TRBD2	TRBJ2-3	CASTIAGGPGDTQYF	TGTGCCAGCACCATAGCGGGAGGGCCAGGAGATACGCAGTATTTT
TRBV6-2/TRBV6-3	.	.	TRBJ1-1	CASTSPVATRAFF	TGTGCCAGCACCTCCCCGGTGGCAACGAGGGCTTTCTTT
TRBV27	few	TRBD1	TRBJ2-3	CASSLSVGTASTDTQYF	TGTGCCAGCAGTTTATCGGTTGGGACAGCTAGCACAGATACGCAGTATTTT
TRBV5-4	.	.	TRBJ2-2	CASSLRGRWGTGELFF	TGTGCCAGCAGCCTTCGGGGACGGTGGGGCACCGGGGAGCTGTTTTTT
TRBV6-5	.	TRBD1	TRBJ1-1	CASSGPGQVLAEAFF	TGTGCCAGCAGCGGCCCGGGACAGGTATTGGCTGAAGCTTTCTTT
TRBV12-3/TRBV12-4	few	TRBD1	TRBJ1-6	CASSFDRGNSPLHF	TGTGCCAGCAGTTTTGACAGGGGCAATTCACCCCTCCACTTT
TRBV5-6	.	.	TRBJ2-5	CASSLGPPGLGETQYF	TGTGCCAGCAGCTTGGGCCCCCCCGGGCTCGGGGAGACCCAGTACTTC
TRBV19	many	.	TRBJ1-3	CASSLGHGSGNTIYF	TGTGCCAGTAGTCTTGGACACGGCTCTGGAAACACCATATATTTT
TRBV19	.	TRBD2	TRBJ2-1	CASSLGTSGELYNEQFF	TGTGCCAGTAGTCTGGGGACTAGCGGCGAGCTTTACAATGAGCAGTTCTTC
TRBV6-2/TRBV6-3	few	.	TRBJ1-1	CASSTLGLEAFF	TGTGCCAGCAGCACCTTGGGTCTCGAAGCTTTCTTT
TRBV4-1	few	.	TRBJ2-3	CASSLLETTDTQYF	TGCGCCAGCAGCTTATTAGAAACTACAGATACGCAGTATTTT
TRBV7-4	.	.	TRBJ1-2	CASSLADSNEEYYGYTF	TGTGCCAGCAGCTTAGCGGACAGTAACGAGGAATACTATGGCTACACCTTC
TRBV15	.	.	TRBJ1-3	CATSSVSSGNTIYF	TGTGCCACCAGCAGTGTCAGCTCTGGAAACACCATATATTTT
TRBV12-3/TRBV12-4	.	.	TRBJ2-3	CASSFLGGTDTQYF	TGTGCCAGCAGTTTCTTAGGCGGGACAGATACGCAGTATTTT
TRBV6-2/TRBV6-3	.	TRBD2	TRBJ2-3	CASSYWSGGDSSTQYF	TGTGCCAGCAGTTACTGGAGCGGGGGGGATAGCAGTACGCAGTATTTT
TRBV7-6	many	.	TRBJ2-1	CASSFAGAASSYNEQFF	TGTGCCAGCAGCTTCGCGGGGGCGGCGAGCTCCTACAATGAGCAGTTCTTC
TRBV20-1	.	.	TRBJ1-1	CSARDSLSWGRNTEAFF	TGCAGTGCTAGGGATTCCCTTTCGTGGGGGCGGAACACTGAAGCTTTCTTT
TRBV5-3	.	.	TRBJ2-2	CASSRQALNTGELFF	TGTGCCAGCAGCCGACAGGCACTGAACACCGGGGAGCTGTTTTTT
TRBV28	few	TRBD2	TRBJ2-3	CAIRTSGNTDTQYF	TGTGCCATTAGGACTAGCGGGAACACAGATACGCAGTATTTT
TRBV7-2	.	TRBD1	TRBJ1-4	CASSFSGGGEKLFF	TGTGCCAGCAGCTTTTCAGGGGGAGGTGAAAAACTGTTTTTT
TRBV7-6	.	.	TRBJ1-2	CASSLIQNNYGYTF	TGTGCCAGCAGCTTAATACAGAATAACTATGGCTACACCTTC
TRBV7-2	many	.	TRBJ1-2	CASSPWARANYGYTF	TGTGCCAGCAGCCCCTGGGCACGAGCTAACTATGGCTACACCTTC
TRBV30	.	.	TRBJ2-3	CAWCRQEGTDTQYF	TGTGCCTGGTGTCGCCAAGAAGGCACAGATACGCAGTATTTT
TRBV7-9	.	.	TRBJ1-2	CASRSGRDYGYTF	TGTGCCAGCAGATCAGGGCGGGACTATGGCTACACCTTC
TRBV5-1	once	.	TRBJ1-3	CASSSRPGGSGNTIYF	TGCGCCAGCAGCTCCCGACCGGGGGGCTCTGGAAACACCATATATTTT
TRBV2	few	.	TRBJ1-5	CASSELVRVGNQPQHF	TGTGCCAGCAGTGAACTAGTCAGGGTGGGCAATCAGCCCCAGCATTTT
TRBV12-3/TRBV12-4	.	TRBD2	TRBJ2-5	CASSLEIAGDQETQYF	TGTGCCAGCAGTTTGGAGATAGCGGGAGACCAAGAGACCCAGTACTTC
TRBV6-6	.	.	TRBJ2-2	CASMRTTTGTGELFF	TGTGCCAGCATGAGGACAACCACGGGCACCGGGGAGCTGTTTTTT